This T cell receptor beta chain is drawn from a study of blood T cell repertoires in COVID-19. Study-wide context: COVID-19 samples, acute and convalescent, were from the United States, Italy and Spain. Sources were T cells, B-cell-depleted T cells, or PBMCs; the material itself was cDNA or gDNA.

This clone was counted between two and nine times. Per the original methods: The authors estimated nucleated cell counts from reference gene primer amplification. The method was immunoSEQ multiplex PCR; TCRdb's version includes in-frame clones alone and lacks a portion of them. That table supplies the V and J calls and clone size; D and trimming were determined from the DNA. The top ten clones hold around 0.72% of a sample with more than 200,000 clones, around nine tenths of them seen once. The sequenced sample was peripheral blood. This clonotype was sampled from a man between 40 and 49 years old with acute or convalescent COVID-19.

CDR3 region: CASSPRQGNSPLHF. The CDR3 bases are TGTGCCAGCAGCCCTAGACAGGGTAATTCACCCCTCCACTTT. The chain has TRBV11-1 and TRBJ1-6; 7 positions agree with TRBD1. Germline V lookup: CDR1 SGHAT, CDR2 FQDESV (reference sequence). V lost 5 bases to trimming and J lost 6 bases; unmatched junction nucleotides: 4. The CDR3 covers 14 residues.